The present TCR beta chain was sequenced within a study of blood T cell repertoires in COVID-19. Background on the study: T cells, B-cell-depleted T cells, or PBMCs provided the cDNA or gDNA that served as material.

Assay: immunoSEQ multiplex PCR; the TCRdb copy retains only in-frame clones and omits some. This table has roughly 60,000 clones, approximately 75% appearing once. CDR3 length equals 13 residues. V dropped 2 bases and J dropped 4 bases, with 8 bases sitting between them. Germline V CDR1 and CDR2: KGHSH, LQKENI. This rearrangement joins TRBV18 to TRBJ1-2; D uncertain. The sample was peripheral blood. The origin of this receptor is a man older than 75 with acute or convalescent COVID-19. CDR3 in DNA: TGTGCCAGCTCACCAGACAAGTCCTATGGCTACACCTTC. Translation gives CASSPDKSYGYTF.